These T cell receptor beta chains were read from a single sample in a study of monozygotic twins with inflammatory bowel disease. TCRdb reanalyzed the 5' RACE reads and collapses them to one entry per CDR3 protein, without DNA. In total, the table holds a few hundred thousand distinct CDR3 sequences. Sequencing was performed on blood. The receptors stem from a human donor with ulcerative colitis or Crohn's disease, or a healthy co-twin of an affected twin (not recorded which). CDR3s include the opening cysteine and the closing phenylalanine or tryptophan.

TRBV4-2	TRBJ2-7	CASSFEYSYEQYF
TRBV12-3/TRBV12-4	TRBJ1-1	CASSLRVSNTEAFF
TRBV9	TRBJ2-7	CASSYRTGIGYEQYF
TRBV4-3	TRBJ1-1	CASSHIQGNTEAFF
TRBV23-1	TRBJ1-5	CASSQYRESGNQPQHF
TRBV27	TRBJ2-1	CASFQPGTGNNEQFF
TRBV7-3	TRBJ1-1	CASSPKGARCTEAFF
TRBV7-3	TRBJ2-1	CASSEGGYNEQFF
TRBV14	TRBJ2-1	CASSHFGLAVSSYNEQFF
TRBV7-2	TRBJ2-3	CASSLFRGGVADTQYF
TRBV6-2/TRBV6-3	TRBJ2-1	CASSLNAGVEQFF
TRBV20-1	TRBJ2-2	CSARDISKDRGSGELFF
TRBV4-1	TRBJ1-2	CASSQLGARYGYTF
TRBV6-1	TRBJ2-3	CASSDFSTPNTDTQYF
TRBV5-1	TRBJ1-2	CASSLGREGNYGYTF
TRBV7-6	TRBJ1-2	CASSSLTGGDGYTF
TRBV11-1	TRBJ1-5	CASSLGRPTNWSNQPQHF
TRBV27	TRBJ1-6	CASSLYPGGVSPLHF
TRBV27	TRBJ1-2	CASSTALSYGYTF
TRBV3-1	TRBJ1-1	CASSRTATEAFF
TRBV19	TRBJ1-4	CASSNGDRLGRMFF
TRBV6-1	TRBJ2-1	CATASGGSDNEQFF
TRBV3-1	TRBJ1-2	CASSDGTVRVGIYGYTF
TRBV6-2/TRBV6-3	TRBJ2-1	CASSYGTSGLYNEQFF
TRBV28	TRBJ1-6	CASGTGGSYNSPLHF
TRBV6-5	TRBJ2-1	CASSYSSGEFYNEQFF
TRBV20-1	TRBJ1-6	CSARRSAGPNSPLHF
TRBV20-1	TRBJ2-3	CSAVRGGADTQYF
TRBV7-2	TRBJ2-5	CASSPPSQGWEETQYF
TRBV7-2	TRBJ2-3	CASSLSSLTDTQYF
TRBV7-2	TRBJ2-5	CASSLITSGGVEETQYF
TRBV25-1	TRBJ2-3	CASGSSTDTQYF
TRBV5-1	TRBJ1-4	CASSLGQGTYWDEKLFF
TRBV12-3/TRBV12-4	TRBJ1-6	CASSRQGSAYNSPLHF
TRBV20-1	TRBJ1-5	CSASGAWGNQPQHF
TRBV12-5	TRBJ2-3	CASGLGRTGTSTDTQYF
TRBV19	TRBJ1-1	CASSDRDTEAFF
TRBV4-3	TRBJ2-7	CASSHGTGGLSYEQYF
TRBV7-9	TRBJ1-1	CASSLEGSNTEAFF
TRBV9	TRBJ2-7	CASSVAGRSPNEQYF
TRBV12-3/TRBV12-4	TRBJ2-3	CASSFGTILAQIRRVNGTDTQYF
TRBV30	TRBJ2-7	CAWSTQGPYEQYF
TRBV6-5	TRBJ2-3	CASSYDKGGGPDTQYF
TRBV10-2	TRBJ1-1	CASSDRGRDTEAFF
TRBV7-9	TRBJ2-1	CASSPQMAGVYNNEQFF
TRBV18	TRBJ2-7	CASSSLGSTYEQYF
TRBV3-1	TRBJ2-3	CASSQEGAGAFGGTDTQYF
TRBV6-5	TRBJ1-2	CASSYLTGQGVGYTF
TRBV27	TRBJ2-1	CASRATTGVGEQFF
TRBV4-1	TRBJ2-7	CASSQDVNLAYEQYF